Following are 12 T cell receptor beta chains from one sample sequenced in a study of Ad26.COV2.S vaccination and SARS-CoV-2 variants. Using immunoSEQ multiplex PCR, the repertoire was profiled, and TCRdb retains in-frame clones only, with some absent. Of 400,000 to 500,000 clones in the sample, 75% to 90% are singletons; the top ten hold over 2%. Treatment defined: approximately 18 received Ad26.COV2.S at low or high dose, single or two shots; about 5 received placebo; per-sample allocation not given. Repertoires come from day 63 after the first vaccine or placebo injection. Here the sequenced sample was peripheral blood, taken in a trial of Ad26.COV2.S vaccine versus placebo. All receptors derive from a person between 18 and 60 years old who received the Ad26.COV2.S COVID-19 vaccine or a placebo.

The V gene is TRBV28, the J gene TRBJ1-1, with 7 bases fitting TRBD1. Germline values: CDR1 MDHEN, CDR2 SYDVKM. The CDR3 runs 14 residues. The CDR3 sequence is CITGAGGMNTEAFF. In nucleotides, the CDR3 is TGTATTACAGGGGCTGGTGGGATGAACACTGAAGCTTTCTTT. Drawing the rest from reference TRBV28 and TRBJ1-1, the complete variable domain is DVKVTQSSRYLVKRTGEKVFLECVQDMDHENMFWYRQDPGLGLRLIYFSYDVKMKEKGDIPEGYSVSREKKERFSLILESASTNQTSMYLCITGAGGMNTEAFFGQGTRLTVV.

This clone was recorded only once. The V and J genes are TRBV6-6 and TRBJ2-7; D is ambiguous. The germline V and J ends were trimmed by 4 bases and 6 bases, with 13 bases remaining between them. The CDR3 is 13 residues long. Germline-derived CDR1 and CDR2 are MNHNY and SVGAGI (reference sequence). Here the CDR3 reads CASSSLPWIEQYV. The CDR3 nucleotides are TGTGCCAGCAGTTCTCTCCCGTGGATCGAGCAGTACGTC.

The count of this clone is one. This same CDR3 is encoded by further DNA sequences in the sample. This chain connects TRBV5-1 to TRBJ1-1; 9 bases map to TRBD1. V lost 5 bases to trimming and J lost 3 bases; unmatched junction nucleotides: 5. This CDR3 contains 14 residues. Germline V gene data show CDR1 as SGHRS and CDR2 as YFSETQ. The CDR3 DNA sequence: TGCGCCAGCAGGCCTGACAGGGGGTACACTGAAGCTTTCTTT. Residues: CASRPDRGYTEAFF.

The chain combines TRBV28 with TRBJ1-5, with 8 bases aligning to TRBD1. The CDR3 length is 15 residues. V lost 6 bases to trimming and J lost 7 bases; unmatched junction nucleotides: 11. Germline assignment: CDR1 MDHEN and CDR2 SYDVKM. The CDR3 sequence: CASRDTGGMAQPQHF. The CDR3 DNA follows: TGTGCCAGCAGGGACACAGGGGGAATGGCGCAGCCCCAGCATTTT.

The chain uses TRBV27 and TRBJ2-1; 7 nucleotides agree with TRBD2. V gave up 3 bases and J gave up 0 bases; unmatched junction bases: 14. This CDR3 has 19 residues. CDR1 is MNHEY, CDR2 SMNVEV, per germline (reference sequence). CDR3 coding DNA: TGTGCCAGCAGTTTGGGGGTTGGGCTAGCGGATTCCTCCTACAATGAGCAGTTCTTC. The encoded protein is CASSLGVGLADSSYNEQFF.

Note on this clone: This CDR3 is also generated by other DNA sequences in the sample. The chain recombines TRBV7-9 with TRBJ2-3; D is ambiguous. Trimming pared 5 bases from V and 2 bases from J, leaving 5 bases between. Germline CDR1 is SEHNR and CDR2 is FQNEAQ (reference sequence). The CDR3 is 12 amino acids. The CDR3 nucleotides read TGTGCCAGCAGCACGTCCACAGATACGCAGTATTTT. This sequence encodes CASSTSTDTQYF.

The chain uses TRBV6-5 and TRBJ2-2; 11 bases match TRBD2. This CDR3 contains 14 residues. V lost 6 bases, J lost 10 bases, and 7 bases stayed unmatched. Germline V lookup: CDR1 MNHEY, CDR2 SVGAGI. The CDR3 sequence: CASRNLAGGTELFF. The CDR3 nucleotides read TGTGCCAGCAGGAACCTAGCGGGAGGAACGGAGCTGTTTTTT.

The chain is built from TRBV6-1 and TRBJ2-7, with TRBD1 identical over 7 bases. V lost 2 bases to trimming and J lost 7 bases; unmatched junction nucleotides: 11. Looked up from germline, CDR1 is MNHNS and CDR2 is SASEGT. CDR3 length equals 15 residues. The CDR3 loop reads CASSELVPQTGEQYV. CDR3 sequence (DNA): TGTGCCAGCAGTGAATTGGTCCCACAGACAGGGGAGCAGTACGTC.

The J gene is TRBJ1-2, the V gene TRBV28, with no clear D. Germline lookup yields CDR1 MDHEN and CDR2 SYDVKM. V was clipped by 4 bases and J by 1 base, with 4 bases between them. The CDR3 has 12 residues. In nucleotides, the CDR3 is TGTGCCAGCAGTTATAGTAACTATGGCTACACCTTC. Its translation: CASSYSNYGYTF.

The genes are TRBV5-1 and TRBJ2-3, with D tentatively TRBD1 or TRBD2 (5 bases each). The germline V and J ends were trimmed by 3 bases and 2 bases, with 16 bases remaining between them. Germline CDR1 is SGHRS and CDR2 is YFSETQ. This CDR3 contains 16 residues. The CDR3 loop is CASSSHPGRITDTQYF. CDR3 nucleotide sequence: TGCGCCAGCAGCTCTCACCCGGGACGGATCACAGATACGCAGTATTTT.

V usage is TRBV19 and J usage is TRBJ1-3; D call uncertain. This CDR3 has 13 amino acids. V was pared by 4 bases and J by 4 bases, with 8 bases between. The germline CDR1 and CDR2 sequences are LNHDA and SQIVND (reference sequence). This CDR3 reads CASSRMTGNTIYF. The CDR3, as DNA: TGTGCCAGTAGTAGGATGACAGGAAACACCATATATTTT.

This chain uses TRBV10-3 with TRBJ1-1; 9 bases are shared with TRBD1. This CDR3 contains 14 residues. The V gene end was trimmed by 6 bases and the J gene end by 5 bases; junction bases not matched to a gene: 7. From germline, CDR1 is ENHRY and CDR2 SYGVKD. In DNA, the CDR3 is TGTGCCATCAGCCTACAGGGGGCAGGGACTGAAGCTTTCTTT. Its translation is CAISLQGAGTEAFF.